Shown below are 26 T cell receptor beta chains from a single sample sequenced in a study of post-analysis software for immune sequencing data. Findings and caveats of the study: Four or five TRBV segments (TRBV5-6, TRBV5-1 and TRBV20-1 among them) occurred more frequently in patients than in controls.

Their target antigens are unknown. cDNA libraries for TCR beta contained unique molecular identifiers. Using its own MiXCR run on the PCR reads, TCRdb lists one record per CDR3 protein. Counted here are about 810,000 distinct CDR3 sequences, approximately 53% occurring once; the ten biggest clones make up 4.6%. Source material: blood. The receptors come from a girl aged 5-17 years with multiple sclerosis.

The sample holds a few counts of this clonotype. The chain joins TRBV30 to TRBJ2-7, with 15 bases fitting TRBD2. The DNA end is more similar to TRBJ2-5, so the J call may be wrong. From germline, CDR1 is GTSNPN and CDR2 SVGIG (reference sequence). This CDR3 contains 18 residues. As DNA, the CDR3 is TGTGCCTGGAGCCCAGCGGGACTAGCGGGGGGATTAAGAGAGACCCAGTACTTC. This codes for CAWSPAGLAGGLRETQYF.

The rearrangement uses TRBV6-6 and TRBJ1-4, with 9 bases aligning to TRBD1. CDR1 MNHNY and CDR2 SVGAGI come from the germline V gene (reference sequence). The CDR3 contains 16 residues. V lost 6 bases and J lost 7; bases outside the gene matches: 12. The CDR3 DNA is TGTGCCAGCAGATGGGACAGGGCACCGCTCGGTGAAAAACTGTTTTTT. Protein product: CASRWDRAPLGEKLFF.

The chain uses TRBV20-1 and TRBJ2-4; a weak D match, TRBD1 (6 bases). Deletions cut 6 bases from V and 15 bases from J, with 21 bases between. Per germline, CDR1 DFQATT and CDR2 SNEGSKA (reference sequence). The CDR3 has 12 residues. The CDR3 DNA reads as TGCAGTGCCTGTACGGATTCGGGACAAGGGTACTTC. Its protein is CSACTDSGQGYF.

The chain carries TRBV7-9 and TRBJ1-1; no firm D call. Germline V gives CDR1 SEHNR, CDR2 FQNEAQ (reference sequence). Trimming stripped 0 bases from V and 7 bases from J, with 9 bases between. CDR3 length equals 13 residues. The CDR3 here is CASSLAEGVEAFF. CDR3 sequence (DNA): TGTGCCAGCAGCTTAGCCGAGGGTGTTGAAGCTTTCTTT.

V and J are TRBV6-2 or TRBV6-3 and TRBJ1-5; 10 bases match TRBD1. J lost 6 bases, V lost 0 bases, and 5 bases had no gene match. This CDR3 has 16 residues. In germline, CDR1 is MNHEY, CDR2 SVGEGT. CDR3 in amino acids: CASSYSGTGEFQPQHF. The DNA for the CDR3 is TGTGCCAGCAGTTACTCAGGGACAGGGGAGTTTCAGCCCCAGCATTTT.

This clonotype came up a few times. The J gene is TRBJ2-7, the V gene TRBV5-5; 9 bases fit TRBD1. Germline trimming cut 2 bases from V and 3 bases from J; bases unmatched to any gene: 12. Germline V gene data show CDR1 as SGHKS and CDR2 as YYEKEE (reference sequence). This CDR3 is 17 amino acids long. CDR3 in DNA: TGTGCCAGCAGCTTTGGGACAGGGCCTTTCGGGGACTACGAGCAGTACTTC. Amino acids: CASSFGTGPFGDYEQYF. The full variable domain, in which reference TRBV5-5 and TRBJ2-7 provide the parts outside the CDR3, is DAGVTQSPTHLIKTRGQQVTLRCSPISGHKSVSWYQQVLGQGPQFIFQYYEKEERGRGNFPDRFSARQFPNYSSELNVNALLLGDSALYLCASSFGTGPFGDYEQYFGPGTRLTVT.

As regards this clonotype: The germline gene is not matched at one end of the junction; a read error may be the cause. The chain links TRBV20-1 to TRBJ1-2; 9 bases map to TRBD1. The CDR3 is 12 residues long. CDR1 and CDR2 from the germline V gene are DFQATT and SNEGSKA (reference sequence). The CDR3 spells CSARRTGDGYTF. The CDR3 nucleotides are TGCAGCGCTAGACGGACAGGGGATGGCTACACCTTC.

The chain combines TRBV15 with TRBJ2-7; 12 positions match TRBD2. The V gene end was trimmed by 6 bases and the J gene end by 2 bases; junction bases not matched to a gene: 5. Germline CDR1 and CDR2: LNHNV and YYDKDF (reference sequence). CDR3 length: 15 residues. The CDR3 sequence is CATSPRLAGAYEQYF. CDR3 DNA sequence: TGTGCCACCAGTCCCAGACTAGCGGGGGCCTACGAGCAGTACTTC.

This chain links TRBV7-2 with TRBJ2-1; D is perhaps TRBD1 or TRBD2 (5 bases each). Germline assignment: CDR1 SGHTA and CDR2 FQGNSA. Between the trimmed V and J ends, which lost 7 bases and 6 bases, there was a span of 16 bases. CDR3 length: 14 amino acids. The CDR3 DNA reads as TGTGCCAGCACCAGGGCGGGTCAAAGCAATGAGCAGTTCTTC. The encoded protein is CASTRAGQSNEQFF.

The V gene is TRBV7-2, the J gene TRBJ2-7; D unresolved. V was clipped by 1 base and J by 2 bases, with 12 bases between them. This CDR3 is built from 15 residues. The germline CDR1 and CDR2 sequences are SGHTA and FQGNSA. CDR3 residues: CASSLVVGQPYEQYF. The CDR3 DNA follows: TGTGCCAGCAGCTTAGTGGTAGGTCAACCCTACGAGCAGTACTTC.

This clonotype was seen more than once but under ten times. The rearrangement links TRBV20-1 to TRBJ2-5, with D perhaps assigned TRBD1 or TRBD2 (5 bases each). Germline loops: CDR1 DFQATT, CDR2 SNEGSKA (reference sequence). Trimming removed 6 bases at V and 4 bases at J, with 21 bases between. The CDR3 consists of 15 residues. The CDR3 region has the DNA TGCAGTGCCGGGGCCCAACACGGATCATCAGAGACCCAGTACTTC. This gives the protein CSAGAQHGSSETQYF.

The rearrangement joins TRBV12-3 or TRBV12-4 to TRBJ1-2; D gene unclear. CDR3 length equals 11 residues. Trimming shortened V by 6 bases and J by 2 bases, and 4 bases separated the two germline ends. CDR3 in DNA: TGTGCCAGCAGGGTGAACTATGGCTACACCTTC. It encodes CASRVNYGYTF.

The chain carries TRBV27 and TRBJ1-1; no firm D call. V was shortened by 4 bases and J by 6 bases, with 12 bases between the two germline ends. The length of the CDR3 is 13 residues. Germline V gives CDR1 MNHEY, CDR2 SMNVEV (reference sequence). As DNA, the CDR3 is TGTGCCAGCAGTTCGGGAGGCTTCGCTGAAGCTTTCTTT. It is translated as CASSSGGFAEAFF.

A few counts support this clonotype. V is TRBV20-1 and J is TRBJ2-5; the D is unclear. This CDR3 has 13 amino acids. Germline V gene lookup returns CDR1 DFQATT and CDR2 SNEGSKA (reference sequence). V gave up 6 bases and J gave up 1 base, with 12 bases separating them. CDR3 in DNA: TGCAGTGCCTTTGGAGCTTTCCAAGAGACCCAGTACTTC. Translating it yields CSAFGAFQETQYF.

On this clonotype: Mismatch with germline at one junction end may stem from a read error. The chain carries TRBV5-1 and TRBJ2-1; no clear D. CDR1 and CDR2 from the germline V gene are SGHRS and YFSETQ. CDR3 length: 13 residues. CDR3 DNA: TGCGCCAGCAGCTTGACCAGGTACACTGAGCAGTTCTTC. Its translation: CASSLTRYTEQFF.

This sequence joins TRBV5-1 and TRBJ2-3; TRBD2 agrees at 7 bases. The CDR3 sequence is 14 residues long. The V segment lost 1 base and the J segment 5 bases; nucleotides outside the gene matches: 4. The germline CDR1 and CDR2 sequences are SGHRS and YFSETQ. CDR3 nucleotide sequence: TGCGCCAGCAGCTTGTGGGGGGGGGAAGATACGCAGTATTTT. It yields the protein CASSLWGGEDTQYF.

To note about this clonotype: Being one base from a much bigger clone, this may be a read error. CDR3 amino acids: CVSSAGTYEQYF. The CDR3 DNA follows: TGTGTCAGCAGTGCCGGGACCTACGAGCAGTACTTC. V is TRBV6-5 and J is TRBJ2-7; D perhaps matches TRBD2 (5 bases). The CDR3 is 12 residues long. Germline values: CDR1 MNHEY, CDR2 SVGAGI.

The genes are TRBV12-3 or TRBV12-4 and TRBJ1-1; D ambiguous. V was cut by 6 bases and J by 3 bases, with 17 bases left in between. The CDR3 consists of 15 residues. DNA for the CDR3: TGTGCCAGCAGGGGATCTCCTACATCTTACACTGAAGCTTTCTTT. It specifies CASRGSPTSYTEAFF.

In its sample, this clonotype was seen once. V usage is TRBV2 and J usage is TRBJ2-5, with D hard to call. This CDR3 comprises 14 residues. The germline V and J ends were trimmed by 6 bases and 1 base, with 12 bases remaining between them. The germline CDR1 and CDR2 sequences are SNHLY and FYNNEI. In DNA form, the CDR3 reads TGTGCCAGCAGCTCCCTGGGAACCCAAGAGACCCAGTACTTC. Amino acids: CASSSLGTQETQYF.

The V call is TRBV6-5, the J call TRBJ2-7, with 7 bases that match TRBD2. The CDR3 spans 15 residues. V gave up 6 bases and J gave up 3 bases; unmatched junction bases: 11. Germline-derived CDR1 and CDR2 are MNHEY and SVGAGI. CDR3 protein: CASRSSGAVLYEQYF. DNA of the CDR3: TGTGCCAGCAGAAGCAGCGGGGCTGTCCTCTACGAGCAGTACTTC.

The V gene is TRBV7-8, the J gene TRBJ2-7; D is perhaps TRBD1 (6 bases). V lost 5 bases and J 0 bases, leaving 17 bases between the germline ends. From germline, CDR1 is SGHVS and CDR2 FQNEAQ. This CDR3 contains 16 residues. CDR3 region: CASSLRPGVGSYEQYF. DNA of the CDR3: TGTGCCAGCAGCCTTAGACCAGGGGTCGGCTCCTACGAGCAGTACTTC.

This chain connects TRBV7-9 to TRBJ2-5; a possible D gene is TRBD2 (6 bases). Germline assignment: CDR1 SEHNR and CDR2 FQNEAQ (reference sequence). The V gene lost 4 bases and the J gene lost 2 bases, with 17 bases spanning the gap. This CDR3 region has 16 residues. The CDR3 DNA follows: TGTGCCAGCAGCTCAACCCAGCCCGGACTACAAGAGACCCAGTACTTC. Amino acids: CASSSTQPGLQETQYF.

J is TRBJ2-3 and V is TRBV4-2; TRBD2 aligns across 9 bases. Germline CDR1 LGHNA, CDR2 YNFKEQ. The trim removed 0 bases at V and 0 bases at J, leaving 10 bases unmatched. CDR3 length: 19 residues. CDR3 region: CASSQDVTSGSASTDTQYF. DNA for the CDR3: TGTGCCAGCAGCCAAGACGTTACTAGCGGGTCCGCTAGCACAGATACGCAGTATTTT.

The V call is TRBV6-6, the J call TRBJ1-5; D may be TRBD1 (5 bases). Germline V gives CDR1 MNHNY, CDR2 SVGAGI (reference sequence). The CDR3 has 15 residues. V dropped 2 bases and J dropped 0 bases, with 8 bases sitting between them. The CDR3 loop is CASSYRGYSNQPQHF. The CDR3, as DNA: TGTGCCAGCAGTTACCGGGGGTATAGCAATCAGCCCCAGCATTTT.

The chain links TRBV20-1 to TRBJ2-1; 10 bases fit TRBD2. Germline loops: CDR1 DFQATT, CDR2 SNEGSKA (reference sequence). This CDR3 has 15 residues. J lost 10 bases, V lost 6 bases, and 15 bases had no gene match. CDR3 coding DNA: TGCAGTGCCCCCCCGGGACTAGCGAGGGGCAAAGAGCAGTTCTTC. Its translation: CSAPPGLARGKEQFF.

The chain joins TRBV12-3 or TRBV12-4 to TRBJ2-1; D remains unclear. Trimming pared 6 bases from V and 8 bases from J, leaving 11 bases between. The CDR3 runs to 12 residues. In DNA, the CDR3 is TGTGCCAGCAGGGTGGCTCGGGATGAGCAGTTCTTC. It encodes CASRVARDEQFF.